This TCR beta chain is from a study of siplizumab effects on memory and regulatory T cells (dated by TCRdb to the late 2010s). Turning to the overall study: The effect of the anti-CD2 antibody siplizumab on alloreactive T-cell subsets was examined in allogeneic mixed lymphocyte reactions constructed from human PBMCs. Findings and caveats that apply to the study as a whole: Whether proliferating Tregs from siplizumab cultures were suppressive was not functionally confirmed. A naive or memory phenotype could not be assigned to roughly 75-95% of proliferating CD4+ or CD8+ clones. Because sequences below about 10^-5 frequency were poorly captured, only a minor fraction of alloreactive clones could be mapped to unstimulated subsets. Among mappable alloreactive CD4+ clones, an average Treg-derived fraction of approximately 73% was observed with siplizumab, compared with approximately 25% in control reactions. Compared with memory T cells, unstimulated naive T cells appeared more diverse, and naive cells seemed to make a substantial contribution to the alloresponse. The cumulative frequency of alloreactive sequences that could be traced back to unstimulated CD4+ memory T cells was significantly reduced by siplizumab.

The receptor library was made with the immunoSEQ multiplex PCR assay. Each sample had roughly 90,000 TCR templates assayed by the deep sequencing platform. Genomic DNA extracted from sorted T cells was used for TCRbeta CDR3 sequencing. The published analysis was carried out like this. Clonal analysis of TCRbeta CDR3 data was done in the R programming language. Comparing unstimulated samples against CFSE-low samples taken after the reaction was how alloreactive CD4+ and CD8+ clones were defined. Regulatory or non-regulatory origin was assigned to alloreactive CD4+ clones by matching of sequences to sorted unstimulated Treg and non-Treg repertoires. This immuneACCESS table, as held by TCRdb, lists in-frame sequences with V and J called but not all clones. Of the missing ones, under half trace to an unresolved V gene in checked studies; the others have no known cause. V and J calls and clone size are as listed in that table; D and trimming were resolved from the DNA. For this sample the table gives approximately 97,000 clones, of which 92% were detected only once. Around 1.1% of the sample belongs to the ten largest clones.

Sorted unstimulated T cells, along with proliferating T cells recovered from mixed lymphocyte reactions, underwent TCRbeta CDR3 sequencing. Fresh whole blood from more than 8 HLA-typed healthy donors was used as the source from which PBMCs were isolated. The germline V gene encodes CDR1 SGHRS and CDR2 YFSETQ. V is reduced by 3 bases and J by 3 bases, leaving a spacing of 14 bases between them. Spanning cysteine to phenylalanine, the CDR3 consists of 15 amino acids. Just CDR3 DNA is preserved here, 45 bases in frame from base 1. Only one count was recorded for this clone. Its antigen target is currently unknown. Base qualities are not at hand, and no much larger clone is one base apart.

Sequenced sample: CD4+ T cells sorted from blood. The TCR comes from a human donor in good health. Rearrangement joined TRBV5-1 to TRBJ2-3; TRBD1 is a weak D gene call, 6 bases matching. CDR3 reads: CASSSRTDGTDTQYF. The sequence in DNA is TGCGCCAGCAGCTCACGGACAGACGGAACAGATACGCAGTATTTT.